This T cell receptor beta chain originates from a study of tumor-infiltrating lymphocytes in primary liver carcinoma. General study findings and limits: Present in all five tumor regions were only about 7-25% of the top clones. Tumor-adjacent and tumor-blood pairs shared less of their repertoires than tumor region pairs shared.

Starting material for RNA and DNA co-extraction consisted of roughly 19-30 mg of unsorted bulk tissue. Starting from around 510 ng of total RNA, TCR beta cDNA was produced with a primer in the constant region. ARM-PCR, slightly modified, supplied the TCR beta libraries through three nested multiplex PCR rounds. TCRdb re-called the multiplex PCR reads through MiXCR, storing one row per CDR3 protein. This table holds roughly 120,000 distinct CDR3 sequences, less than 80% found once. Note on this clonotype: Antigen: not known. The junction departs from the called germline gene at one end, perhaps through a read error.

The sequence derives from an older woman with primary liver carcinoma and hepatitis B virus infection. Specimen: liver tumor tissue from sampling region 1. The sample's subset: tumor region T1, superior pole.

In DNA form, the CDR3 reads TGTGCCAACAGCTTAGGTCAAGGCGGGAGGGCCGGCTACAATGGGCAGCTCTTC. Its translation is CANSLGQGGRAGYNGQLF. The genes are TRBV11-3 and TRBJ2-1; 9 positions match TRBD2. This CDR3 contains 18 residues. CDR1 is SGHNT, CDR2 YENEEA, per germline.